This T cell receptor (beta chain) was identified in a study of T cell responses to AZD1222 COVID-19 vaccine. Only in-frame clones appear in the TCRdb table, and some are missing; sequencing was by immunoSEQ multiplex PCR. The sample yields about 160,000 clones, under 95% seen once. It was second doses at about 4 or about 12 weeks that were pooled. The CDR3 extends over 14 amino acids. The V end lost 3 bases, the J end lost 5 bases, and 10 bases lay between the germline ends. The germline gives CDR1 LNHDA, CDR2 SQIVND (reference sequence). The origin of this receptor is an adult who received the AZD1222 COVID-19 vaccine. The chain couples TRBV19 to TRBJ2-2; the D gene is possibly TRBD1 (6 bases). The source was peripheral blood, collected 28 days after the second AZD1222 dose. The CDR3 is CASSIQGWTGELFF. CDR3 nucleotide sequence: TGTGCCAGTAGTATTCAGGGGTGGACCGGGGAGCTGTTTTTT.